This T cell receptor (beta chain) was documented in a study of early T cells in non-severe SARS-CoV-2 infection. Whole-study context: With bulk RNA from unsorted whole blood as input, sequencing yielded unpaired chains. Findings of the study overall: Matching against VDJdb likely underestimated virus-specific expansions, favoring anti-spike CD8.

By share, this clonotype ranks as medium-sized. Its antigen is unidentified. Attachment of unique molecular identifiers to individual cDNA molecules was performed. Using its own MiXCR run on the 5' RACE reads, TCRdb lists one record per CDR3 protein. The sample holds 45,000 to 55,000 distinct CDR3 sequences, approximately 6% seen once. Trimming left V 1 base short and J 8 bases short, with 13 bases between. The CDR3 contains 15 residues. Per germline, CDR1 SGHDT and CDR2 YYEEEE. The specimen was whole blood. The clonotype was recovered from an adult who was a healthcare worker with PCR-confirmed SARS-CoV-2 infection or an uninfected control (not recorded which). The V gene is TRBV5-6, the J gene TRBJ1-6; weak D call: TRBD1 (6 bases). The CDR3 nucleotides read TGTGCCAGCAGCTTGTTGACAGGAGGGCATTCACCCCTCCACTTT. Its protein product is CASSLLTGGHSPLHF. The full variable domain, in which reference TRBV5-6 and TRBJ1-6 provide the parts outside the CDR3, is DAGVTQSPTHLIKTRGQQVTLRCSPKSGHDTVSWYQQALGQGPQFIFQYYEEEERQRGNFPDRFSGHQFPNYSSELNVNALLLGDSALYLCASSLLTGGHSPLHFGNGTRLTVT.